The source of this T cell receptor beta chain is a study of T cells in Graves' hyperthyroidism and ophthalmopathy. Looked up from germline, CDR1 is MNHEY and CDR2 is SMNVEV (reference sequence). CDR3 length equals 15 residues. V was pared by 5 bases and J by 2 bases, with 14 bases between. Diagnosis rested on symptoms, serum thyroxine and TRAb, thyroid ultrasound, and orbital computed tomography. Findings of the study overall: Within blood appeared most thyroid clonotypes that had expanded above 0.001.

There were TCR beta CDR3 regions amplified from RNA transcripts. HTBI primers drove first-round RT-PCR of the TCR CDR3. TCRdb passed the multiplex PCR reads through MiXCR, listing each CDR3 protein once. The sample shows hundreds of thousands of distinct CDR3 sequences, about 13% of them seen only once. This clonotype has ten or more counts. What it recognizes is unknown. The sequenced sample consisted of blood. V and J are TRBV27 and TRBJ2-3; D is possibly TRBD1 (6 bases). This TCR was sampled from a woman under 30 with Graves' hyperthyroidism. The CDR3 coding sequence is TGTGCCAGCAGTCTGGGGGCCCGACTCACAGATACGCAGTATTTT. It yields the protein CASSLGARLTDTQYF.